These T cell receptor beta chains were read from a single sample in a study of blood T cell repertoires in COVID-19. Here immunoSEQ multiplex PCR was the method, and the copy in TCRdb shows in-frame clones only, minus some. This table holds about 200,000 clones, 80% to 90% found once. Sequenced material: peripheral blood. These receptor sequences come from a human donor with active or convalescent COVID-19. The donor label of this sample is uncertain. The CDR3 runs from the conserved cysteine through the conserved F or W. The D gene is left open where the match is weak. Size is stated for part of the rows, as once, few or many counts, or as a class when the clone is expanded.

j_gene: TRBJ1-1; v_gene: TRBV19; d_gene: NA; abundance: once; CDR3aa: CASSIQGFGTEAFF; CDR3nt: TGTGCCAGTAGTATCCAGGGGTTCGGCACTGAAGCTTTCTTT
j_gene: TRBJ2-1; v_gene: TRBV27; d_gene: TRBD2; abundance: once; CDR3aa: CASSSPLPGGMDEQFF; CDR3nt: TGTGCCAGCAGTTCCCCCCTCCCGGGAGGCATGGATGAGCAGTTCTTC
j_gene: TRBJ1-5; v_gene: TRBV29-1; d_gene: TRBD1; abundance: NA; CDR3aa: CSVGQGGNQPQHF; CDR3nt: TGCAGCGTTGGACAGGGTGGCAATCAGCCCCAGCATTTT
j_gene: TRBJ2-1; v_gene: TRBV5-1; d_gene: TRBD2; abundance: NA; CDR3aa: CASSLSLAGGVNEQFF; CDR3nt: TGCGCCAGCAGCCTTAGTCTAGCGGGAGGTGTTAATGAGCAGTTCTTC
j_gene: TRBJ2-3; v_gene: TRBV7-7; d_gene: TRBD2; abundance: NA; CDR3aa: CASSLAGRTDTQYF; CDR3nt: TGTGCTAGTAGTCTAGCGGGACGCACAGATACGCAGTATTTT
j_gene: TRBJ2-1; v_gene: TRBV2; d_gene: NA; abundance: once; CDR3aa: CASSEGRAGYNEQFF; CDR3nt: TGTGCCAGCAGTGAGGGGCGAGCGGGCTACAATGAGCAGTTCTTC
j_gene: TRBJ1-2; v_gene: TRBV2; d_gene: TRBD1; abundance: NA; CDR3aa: CASSEHRGSGYTF; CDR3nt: TGTGCCAGCAGTGAGCACAGGGGGAGCGGCTACACCTTC
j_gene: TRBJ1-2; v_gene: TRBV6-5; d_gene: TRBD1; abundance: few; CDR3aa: CASSSTGEWHYGYTF; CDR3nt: TGTGCCAGCAGTTCCACAGGGGAGTGGCACTATGGCTACACCTTC
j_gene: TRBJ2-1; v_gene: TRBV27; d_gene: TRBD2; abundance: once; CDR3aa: CASSSRTSGNEQFF; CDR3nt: TGTGCCAGCAGTTCCAGGACTAGCGGCAATGAGCAGTTCTTC
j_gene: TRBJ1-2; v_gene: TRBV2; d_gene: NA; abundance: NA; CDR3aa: CASSAWIGDYGYTF; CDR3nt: TGTGCCAGCAGTGCATGGATAGGAGATTATGGCTACACCTTC
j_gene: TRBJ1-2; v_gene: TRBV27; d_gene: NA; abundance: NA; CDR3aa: CASSLSWARGIGGYTF; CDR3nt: TGTGCCAGCAGTTTATCTTGGGCCAGGGGAATAGGTGGCTACACCTTC
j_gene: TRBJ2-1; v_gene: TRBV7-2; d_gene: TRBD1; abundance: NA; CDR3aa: CASSPDRGSYNEQFF; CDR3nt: TGTGCCAGCAGTCCCGACAGGGGGTCCTACAATGAGCAGTTCTTC